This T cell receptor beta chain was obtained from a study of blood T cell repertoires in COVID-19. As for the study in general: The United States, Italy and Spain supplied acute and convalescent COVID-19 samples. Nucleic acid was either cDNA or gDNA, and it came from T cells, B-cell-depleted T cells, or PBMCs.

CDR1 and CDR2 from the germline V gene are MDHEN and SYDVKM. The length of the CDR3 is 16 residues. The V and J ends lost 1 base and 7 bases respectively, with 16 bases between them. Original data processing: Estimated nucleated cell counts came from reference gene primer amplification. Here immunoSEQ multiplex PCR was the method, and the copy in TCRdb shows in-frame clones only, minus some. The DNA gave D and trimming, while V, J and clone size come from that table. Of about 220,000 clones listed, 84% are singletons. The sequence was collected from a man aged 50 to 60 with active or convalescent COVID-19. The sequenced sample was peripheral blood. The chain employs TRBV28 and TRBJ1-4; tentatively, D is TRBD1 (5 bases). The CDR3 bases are TGTGCCAGCAGTTTATACGGAGTCAGGGCGACTGAAAAACTGTTTTTT. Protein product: CASSLYGVRATEKLFF.